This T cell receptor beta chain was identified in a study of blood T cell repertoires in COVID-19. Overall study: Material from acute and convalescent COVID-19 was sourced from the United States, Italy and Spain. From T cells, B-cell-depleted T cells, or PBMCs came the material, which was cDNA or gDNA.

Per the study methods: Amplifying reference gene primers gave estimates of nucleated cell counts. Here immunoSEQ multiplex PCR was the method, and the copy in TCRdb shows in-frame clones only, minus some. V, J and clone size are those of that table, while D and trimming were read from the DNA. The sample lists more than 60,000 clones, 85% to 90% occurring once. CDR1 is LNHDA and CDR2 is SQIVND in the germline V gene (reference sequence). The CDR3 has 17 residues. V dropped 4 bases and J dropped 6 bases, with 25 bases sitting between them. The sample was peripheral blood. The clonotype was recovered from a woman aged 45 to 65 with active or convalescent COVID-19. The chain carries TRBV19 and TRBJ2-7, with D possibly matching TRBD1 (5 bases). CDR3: CASSTVGGASPSREQYF. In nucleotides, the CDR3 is TGTGCCAGTAGTACAGTGGGTGGGGCTAGTCCTTCGCGCGAGCAGTACTTC.